Below are 26 T cell receptor beta chains sequenced from a single sample in a study of regulatory T cells in long-lasting Graves disease. Combining iRepertoire HTBI primers with Arm-PCR of CDR3 regions, the authors built TCR beta libraries. MiXCR was run by TCRdb on the multiplex PCR reads, yielding one entry per CDR3 protein. This table holds fewer than 400,000 distinct CDR3 sequences, around a fifth found once. The time point here: persistent/refractory GD, antithyroid drugs over 5 years with positive TRAb. The authors made the TCR library using RNA they extracted from PBMCs. The sample in question was peripheral blood mononuclear cells (PBMCs), obtained when the disease was refractory, from a patient treated with antithyroid drugs. The receptor set was obtained from a female donor with Graves disease.

At least ten counts were recorded for this clonotype. The V call is TRBV20-1, the J call TRBJ2-2, with D possibly TRBD1 on 5 matching bases. The V gene lost 1 base and the J gene lost 2 bases, with 14 bases spanning the gap. Germline V gives CDR1 DFQATT, CDR2 SNEGSKA (reference sequence). The CDR3 is 16 residues long. CDR3 nucleotide sequence: TGCAGTGCTAGAGGGGTCGTTCAGGGAAACACCGGGGAGCTGTTTTTT. As protein: CSARGVVQGNTGELFF.

CDR3 in amino acids: CASSLTGVLGSPLHF. The CDR3 DNA reads TGTGCCAGCAGCCTTACAGGGGTTTTAGGATCACCCCTCCACTTT. J is TRBJ1-6 and V is TRBV3-1; 7 bases agree with TRBD1. The CDR3 loop spans 15 amino acids. CDR1 and CDR2 from the germline V gene are LGHDT and YNNKEL (reference sequence). With 4 bases clipped from V and 10 bases from J, the junction kept 10 bases outside the gene matches.

This clonotype was seen ten or more times. The rearrangement joins TRBV3-1 to TRBJ1-5, with unresolved D. The CDR3 spans 14 residues. The V and J ends lost 0 bases and 0 bases respectively, with 3 bases between them. The germline gives CDR1 LGHDT, CDR2 YNNKEL (reference sequence). CDR3 bases: TGTGCCAGCAGCCAAGAGGGTAGCAATCAGCCCCAGCATTTT. Residues: CASSQEGSNQPQHF. Complete variable domain (other parts from reference TRBV3-1 and TRBJ1-5): DTAVSQTPKYLVTQMGNDKSIKCEQNLGHDTMYWYKQDSKKFLKIMFSYNNKELIINETVPNRFSPKSPDKAHLNLHINSLELGDSAVYFCASSQEGSNQPQHFGDGTRLSIL.

The rearrangement links TRBV5-1 to TRBJ2-7, with 9 bases identical to TRBD1. With 4 bases clipped from V and 5 bases from J, the junction kept 7 bases outside the gene matches. CDR1 is SGHRS, CDR2 YFSETQ, per germline. This CDR3 is 14 amino acids long. CDR3 loop: CASSPLDRGHEQYF. CDR3 DNA: TGCGCCAGCAGCCCTCTGGACAGGGGCCACGAGCAGTACTTC.

This clonotype has a handful of counts. The rearrangement links TRBV5-4 to TRBJ1-4; TRBD1 might be the D (6 bases). Germline V gene lookup returns CDR1 SGHNT and CDR2 YYREEE (reference sequence). V was cut by 4 bases and J by 5 bases, with 12 bases left in between. The CDR3 spans 14 residues. CDR3 region: CASSPRGPNEKLFF. The CDR3 nucleotides are TGTGCCAGCAGCCCCAGGGGCCCGAATGAAAAACTGTTTTTT.

The chain combines TRBV12-3 or TRBV12-4 with TRBJ1-5, with 7 bases fitting TRBD1. The CDR3 loop spans 13 amino acids. After removal of 3 bases from V and 10 bases from J, the junction contained 6 bases not matched to a gene. As DNA, the CDR3 is TGTGCCAGCAGTTTGGCCACAGGGGAACCCCAGCATTTT. This encodes CASSLATGEPQHF.

The chain uses TRBV20-1 and TRBJ1-1; TRBD1 is a possible D gene (6 bases). V gave up 1 base and J gave up 0 bases, with 12 bases separating them. CDR3 size: 15 residues. The germline V gene has CDR1 DFQATT and CDR2 SNEGSKA (reference sequence). The CDR3 is CSARVPGHLNTEAFF. The CDR3 nucleotides are TGCAGTGCTAGAGTTCCGGGACATCTGAACACTGAAGCTTTCTTT.

This clonotype has at least ten counts. The chain joins TRBV6-1 to TRBJ1-1, with D unresolved. Germline CDR1 is MNHNS and CDR2 is SASEGT. The ends were cut back, 6 bases at V and 1 base at J, with 12 bases in the middle. This CDR3 is 14 amino acids long. DNA for the CDR3: TGTGCCAGCAGGTTCCTGAGTCGGAACACTGAAGCTTTCTTT. It codes for CASRFLSRNTEAFF.

This chain links TRBV20-1 with TRBJ2-2; TRBD1 agrees at 9 bases. V lost 1 base to trimming and J lost 1 base; unmatched junction nucleotides: 1. The CDR3 runs 15 residues. Per the germline V gene, CDR1 is DFQATT and CDR2 is SNEGSKA (reference sequence). The CDR3 region is CSARGTGENTGELFF. The CDR3 DNA reads as TGCAGTGCTAGAGGGACAGGGGAGAACACCGGGGAGCTGTTTTTT.

This clonotype was picked up many times. CDR3 sequence reads: CASSPRTGDGYTF. As DNA, the CDR3 is TGTGCCAGCAGCCCCAGGACAGGGGATGGCTACACCTTC. The chain employs TRBV9 and TRBJ1-2; TRBD1 matches 9 bases. V trimming: 4 bases; J trimming: 6 bases; junction bases outside the gene matches: 4. This CDR3 has 13 amino acids. Germline assignment: CDR1 SGDLS and CDR2 YYNGEE.

The rearrangement joins TRBV7-9 to TRBJ1-2; 10 nucleotides agree with TRBD1. CDR1 SEHNR and CDR2 FQNEAQ come from the germline V gene (reference sequence). CDR3 length equals 15 residues. The V and J ends lost 5 bases and 6 bases, in that order; junction bases with no gene match: 9. DNA of the CDR3: TGTGCCAGCAGCCCAGGGACAGGGGAGTGGAATGGCTACACCTTC. Its translation is CASSPGTGEWNGYTF.

This clonotype was counted ten times or more. This chain uses TRBV12-3 or TRBV12-4 with TRBJ1-1; D is undetermined. This CDR3 is 14 amino acids long. V was shortened by 5 bases and J by 4 bases, with 14 bases between the two germline ends. CDR3 region: CASSPRPATTEAFF. In DNA form, the CDR3 reads TGTGCCAGCAGTCCACGACCCGCGACCACTGAAGCTTTCTTT.

This clonotype was seen a few times. The chain recombines TRBV20-1 with TRBJ2-7; no clear D. The ends were cut back, 0 bases at V and 4 bases at J, with 4 bases in the middle. The CDR3 sequence is 11 residues long. The V gene's germline CDR1 is DFQATT and CDR2 SNEGSKA (reference sequence). CDR3 loop: CSARENYEQYF. DNA for the CDR3: TGCAGTGCTAGAGAGAATTACGAGCAGTACTTC.

Comments on this clonotype: This probably arose from a read error, given a far larger clone one base away. The chain combines TRBV6-2 or TRBV6-3 with TRBJ1-1, with D unresolved. This CDR3 contains 11 residues. Germline CDR1 and CDR2: MNHEY and SVGEGT. The CDR3 nucleotides are TGTGCCAGCAGTAGGTACACTGAAGCTCTCTTT. Protein product: CASSRYTEALF.

About this clonotype: This may stem from a read error, because a much larger clone lies one nucleotide away. This chain links TRBV12-3 or TRBV12-4 with TRBJ2-4; 9 bases match TRBD2. The DNA end lines up better with TRBJ2-5; the J call may be wrong. This CDR3 comprises 15 residues. The CDR3 coding sequence is TGTGCCAGCACTCGGATTAGCGGGAGTAAAGAGACCCAGTACTTC. The encoded protein is CASTRISGSKETQYF.

This clonotype was observed a handful of times. The gene calls are TRBV19 and TRBJ1-2; the D is unclear. Germline V gene sequence: CDR1 LNHDA, CDR2 SQIVND (reference sequence). There are 13 residues in the CDR3. Trimming removed 6 bases at V and 7 bases at J, with 15 bases between. Written as DNA, the CDR3 is TGTGCCAGTAGATTTGATACTAAAAGTGGCTACACCTTC. Translating gives CASRFDTKSGYTF.

Turning to this clonotype: A clone one base away is much larger, so this may be a read error. The chain uses TRBV2 and TRBJ2-7; TRBD1 is a possible D gene (6 bases). CDR1 is SNHLY and CDR2 is FYNNEI in the germline V gene. V gave up 0 bases and J gave up 6 bases, with 12 bases separating them. CDR3 length equals 14 residues. The CDR3 coding sequence is TGTGCCAGCAGTGAAGCGGAGGACAGCTGCGAGCAGTACTTC. This translates into CASSEAEDSCEQYF.

This clonotype has just a few counts. V is TRBV20-1 and J is TRBJ2-5; maybe TRBD2 (6 bases). The CDR3 is 16 amino acids. The V end was cut by 0 bases, the J end by 2 bases, with 16 bases between. Germline V lookup: CDR1 DFQATT, CDR2 SNEGSKA (reference sequence). The CDR3 DNA reads TGCAGTGCTAGAGATCTCCGGCTAGCGCCACAAGAGACCCAGTACTTC. Protein: CSARDLRLAPQETQYF.

In this sample, this clonotype turned up a few times. The V gene is TRBV9, the J gene TRBJ1-2; TRBD1 agrees at 8 bases. The germline CDR1 and CDR2 sequences are SGDLS and YYNGEE. The CDR3 consists of 16 residues. V dropped 4 bases and J dropped 8; count of bases not matched to a gene: 16. Written as DNA, the CDR3 is TGTGCCAGCAGCCAAAGTTTGAGAGGACAGGGCCTCGGCTACACCTTC. Translation gives CASSQSLRGQGLGYTF. The full variable domain, with the rest looked up from reference TRBV9 and TRBJ1-2, is DSGVTQTPKHLITATGQRVTLRCSPRSGDLSVYWYQQSLDQGLQFLIQYYNGEERAKGNILERFSAQQFPDLHSELNLSSLELGDSALYFCASSQSLRGQGLGYTFGSGTRLTVV.

This clonotype was observed a handful of times. The CDR3: CASSQDSGGGGEKLFF. CDR3 nucleotides: TGTGCCAGCAGCCAAGATAGCGGGGGAGGGGGTGAAAAACTGTTTTTT. The rearrangement joins TRBV3-1 to TRBJ1-4; a possible D gene is TRBD1 (6 bases). In germline, CDR1 is LGHDT, CDR2 YNNKEL (reference sequence). V shed 0 bases and J shed 7 bases, with 15 bases lying between them. This CDR3 contains 16 residues.

The table lists this clonotype with many counts. V usage is TRBV5-1 and J usage is TRBJ1-1, with 8 bases identical to TRBD1. In germline, CDR1 is SGHRS, CDR2 YFSETQ. V trimming: 5 bases; J trimming: 6 bases; junction bases outside the gene matches: 3. The length of the CDR3 is 12 residues. The CDR3 coding sequence is TGCGCCAGCAGGGACAGGGAGGCTGAAGCTTTCTTT. This sequence encodes CASRDREAEAFF.

The J gene is TRBJ2-5, the V gene TRBV7-3; 12 bases agree with TRBD2. The DNA end is a closer match to TRBJ2-1, so the J assignment may be wrong. Looked up from germline, CDR1 is SGHTA and CDR2 is FQGTGA. The CDR3 spans 15 residues. CDR3 coding DNA: TGTGCCAGCAGCCAAGCTAGCGGGAGGGCACCGAAGCAGTTCTTC. Its translation is CASSQASGRAPKQFF.

The chain recombines TRBV6-6 with TRBJ1-1, with no clear D. Germline V gene sequence: CDR1 MNHNY, CDR2 SVGAGI (reference sequence). CDR3 length equals 17 residues. Deletions cut 0 bases from V and 4 bases from J, with 18 bases between. This CDR3 reads CASSYSLLLGGSTEAFF. DNA for the CDR3: TGTGCCAGCAGTTACTCGCTTTTATTAGGAGGGAGCACTGAAGCTTTCTTT.

The gene calls are TRBV6-1 and TRBJ1-4; D is unclear. This CDR3 is built from 12 residues. V was clipped by 10 bases and J by 7 bases, with 13 bases between them. Germline V gives CDR1 MNHNS, CDR2 SASEGT. The CDR3 here is CATAAGSEKLFF. CDR3 DNA: TGTGCCACAGCCGCGGGGAGTGAAAAACTGTTTTTT.

This clonotype was seen more than once but under ten times. The V and J genes are TRBV9 and TRBJ2-7, with 9 bases matching TRBD1. The germline V gene encodes CDR1 SGDLS and CDR2 YYNGEE. Unmatched junction bases numbered 9, after V lost 4 bases and J lost 4 bases. This CDR3 region has 15 residues. CDR3 nucleotides: TGTGCCAGCAGCCCCCCAGGGACAGGGAGGTACGAGCAGTACTTC. It specifies CASSPPGTGRYEQYF. Together with reference TRBV9 and TRBJ2-7, the CDR3 gives the full variable domain: DSGVTQTPKHLITATGQRVTLRCSPRSGDLSVYWYQQSLDQGLQFLIQYYNGEERAKGNILERFSAQQFPDLHSELNLSSLELGDSALYFCASSPPGTGRYEQYFGPGTRLTVT.

This clonotype is a singleton in its sample. The chain couples TRBV12-3 or TRBV12-4 to TRBJ2-3, with 8 bases matching TRBD1. V lost 1 base, J lost 3 bases, and 12 bases stayed unmatched. The CDR3 spans 18 residues. CDR3 sequence reads: CASSLVRGSGGETDTQYF. The CDR3 DNA sequence: TGTGCCAGCAGTTTAGTGCGGGGATCAGGGGGCGAGACAGATACGCAGTATTTT.